One T cell receptor (beta chain) is described in this entry. This entry comes from a study of blood T cell repertoires in COVID-19. About the research overall: Samples of COVID-19 (acute and convalescent) were obtained from the United States, Italy and Spain. Sample material is recorded as cDNA or gDNA derived from T cells, B-cell-depleted T cells, or PBMCs.

In the original workflow: Reference gene primer amplification in the assay estimated nucleated cell counts. TCRdb's copy holds only in-frame clones and misses some; the assay was immunoSEQ multiplex PCR. Clone size and the V and J calls come from that table; the DNA yielded D and trimming. The sample records 75,000 to 100,000 clones, about 87% being singletons. The receptor's source is a human donor in a cohort sampled during active COVID-19. Specimen: peripheral blood.

CDR3 in amino acids: CASSLLGTGAHNEQFF. CDR3 sequence (DNA): TGTGCCAGTAGTTTACTTGGGACAGGGGCTCACAATGAGCAGTTCTTC. This chain uses TRBV19 with TRBJ2-1, with 10 bases matching TRBD1. Germline values: CDR1 LNHDA, CDR2 SQIVND (reference sequence). The CDR3 is 16 residues long. With 5 bases clipped from V and 5 bases from J, the junction kept 9 bases outside the gene matches.